What follows are 20 T cell receptor beta chains derived from one specimen sequenced in a study of T cell changes during pregnancy in multiple sclerosis. The data were produced by immunoSEQ multiplex PCR, yet TCRdb's version contains in-frame clones alone and is incomplete. The sample consists of over 50,000 clones, approximately 90% of them appearing once. The sample in question was peripheral blood, obtained in the first trimester of pregnancy. All receptors derive from a female donor in good health, enrolled as a control in a pregnancy study.

The rearrangement uses TRBV2 and TRBJ1-4, with D possibly TRBD1 on 5 matching bases. Germline V gene data show CDR1 as SNHLY and CDR2 as FYNNEI. The CDR3 is made up of 14 amino acids. Trimming pared 4 bases from V and 3 bases from J, leaving 9 bases between. The CDR3 sequence: CASSVGGANEKLFF. CDR3 nucleotide sequence: TGTGCCAGCAGTGTGGGGGGAGCTAATGAAAAACTGTTTTTT.

The chain links TRBV11-3 to TRBJ2-3; tentative D call: TRBD1 (6 bases). V was trimmed by 5 bases and J by 1 base, leaving 19 bases between them. From germline, CDR1 is SGHNT and CDR2 YENEEA. This CDR3 comprises 17 residues. The CDR3 protein is CASSPRRPRGRTDTQYF. CDR3 in DNA: TGTGCCAGCAGCCCGCGGCGCCCCAGGGGCCGCACAGATACGCAGTATTTT.

The chain recombines TRBV19 with TRBJ1-2, with 7 bases aligning to TRBD1. Trimming cost V 6 bases and J 6 bases; bases outside gene matches: 4. CDR3 size: 12 residues. Germline V lookup: CDR1 LNHDA, CDR2 SQIVND (reference sequence). The CDR3 nucleotides read TGTGCCAGTAGCTTAGACAGGGATGGCTACACCTTC. Its protein is CASSLDRDGYTF.

This rearrangement joins TRBV30 to TRBJ1-1, with D perhaps TRBD1 (6 bases). The CDR3 consists of 13 residues. V lost 4 bases to trimming and J lost 7 bases, with 16 bases between them. Germline V gene lookup returns CDR1 GTSNPN and CDR2 SVGIG (reference sequence). The CDR3 spells CAWTPQGYNEAFF. CDR3 nucleotide sequence: TGTGCCTGGACCCCACAGGGTTATAATGAAGCTTTCTTT.

The chain joins TRBV2 to TRBJ2-5; D is unresolved. The CDR3 covers 12 residues. V was clipped by 1 base and J by 7 bases, with 7 bases between them. Germline values: CDR1 SNHLY, CDR2 FYNNEI. CDR3 sequence (DNA): TGTGCCAGCAGTGAAGGAACGGGGACCCAGTACTTC. Translation gives CASSEGTGTQYF.

The rearrangement joins TRBV11-2 to TRBJ1-2; D may be TRBD1 (6 bases). CDR3 size: 15 residues. The ends were cut back, 5 bases at V and 8 bases at J, with 21 bases in the middle. The germline V gene has CDR1 SGHAT and CDR2 FQNNGV. The CDR3 coding sequence is TGTGCCAGCAGCCCGCGGACAGAGGGGTGGAGGGGCTACACCTTC. Translated, it gives CASSPRTEGWRGYTF.

The chain carries TRBV7-7 and TRBJ2-1, with a tentative D call TRBD1 (6 bases). The V end was cut by 1 base, the J end by 6 bases, with 13 bases between. The CDR3 runs 15 residues. Per germline, CDR1 SSHAT and CDR2 FNYEAQ (reference sequence). The DNA for the CDR3 is TGTGCCAGCAGCTTAGGTATAGGGACAACCAATGAGCAGTTCTTC. The encoded protein is CASSLGIGTTNEQFF.

V and J are TRBV13 and TRBJ2-3; 8 bases fit TRBD2. V lost 4 bases, J lost 3 bases, and 6 bases stayed unmatched. This CDR3 region has 15 residues. Looked up from germline, CDR1 is PRHDT and CDR2 is FYEKMQ (reference sequence). The CDR3 coding sequence is TGTGCCAGCAGCTCCGGCGGGGGGCGAACAGATACGCAGTATTTT. Amino acid sequence: CASSSGGGRTDTQYF.

This clone was recorded only once. The chain links TRBV29-1 to TRBJ1-4; D possibly corresponds to TRBD1 (6 bases). Trimming cost V 0 bases and J 8 bases, with 16 bases left between them. The CDR3 loop spans 15 amino acids. Germline V gives CDR1 SQVTM, CDR2 ANQGSEA. The CDR3 DNA follows: TGCAGCGTTGAAGATCCCCACAGGGTGAAAGAAAAACTGTTTTTT. It yields the protein CSVEDPHRVKEKLFF.

The chain uses TRBV7-3 and TRBJ2-5; TRBD2 matches 13 bases. Germline V gene data show CDR1 as SGHTA and CDR2 as FQGTGA. The CDR3 spans 17 residues. Losses at the gene ends were 4 bases for V and 4 bases for J; bases not matched to a gene: 9. The CDR3 sequence is CASSSQTSGGAGETQYF. CDR3 nucleotides: TGTGCCAGCAGCTCGCAAACTAGCGGGGGGGCAGGAGAGACCCAGTACTTC.

The chain recombines TRBV27 with TRBJ1-5, with TRBD1 as a possible D gene (5 bases). V was pared by 0 bases and J by 7 bases, with 10 bases between. Germline-derived CDR1 and CDR2 are MNHEY and SMNVEV (reference sequence). The CDR3 is 14 residues long. The CDR3 loop reads CASSLSQGVQPQHF. CDR3 coding DNA: TGTGCCAGCAGTTTATCGCAGGGTGTGCAGCCCCAGCATTTT.

V is TRBV6-1 and J is TRBJ1-4, with TRBD1 matching 8 bases. Germline V gene lookup returns CDR1 MNHNS and CDR2 SASEGT. The CDR3 sequence is 14 residues long. V lost 1 base and J lost 10; bases outside the gene matches: 5. The DNA for the CDR3 is TGTGCCAGCAGTGAAGGGTCAGGGGGCGGAAAACTGTTTTTT. It yields the protein CASSEGSGGGKLFF.

J is TRBJ2-5 and V is TRBV7-3; D is perhaps TRBD1 (5 bases). Trimming pared 5 bases from V and 4 bases from J, leaving 14 bases between. Germline V lookup: CDR1 SGHTA, CDR2 FQGTGA. The CDR3 is 14 amino acids. This chain's CDR3 is CASSPSSQGETQYF. The CDR3 DNA reads TGTGCCAGCAGCCCAAGTTCGCAGGGAGAGACCCAGTACTTC.

This rearrangement joins TRBV9 to TRBJ2-7; D is possibly TRBD1 (5 bases). Trimming took 5 bases from V and 2 from J, leaving 11 bases between them. Germline V lookup: CDR1 SGDLS, CDR2 YYNGEE. The CDR3 sequence is 13 residues long. In DNA form, the CDR3 reads TGTGCCAGCAGTCTAGGGGAAGCCTACGAGCAGTACTTC. It encodes CASSLGEAYEQYF.

DNA for the CDR3: TGTGCCAGTAGTAACGCTGCGGGGGCAACAGATACGCAGTATTTT. Its protein is CASSNAAGATDTQYF. The rearrangement links TRBV19 to TRBJ2-3, with D possibly TRBD2 on 7 matching bases. The germline V gene encodes CDR1 LNHDA and CDR2 SQIVND (reference sequence). With 4 bases removed from V and 3 bases from J, the gap between germline ends came to 14 bases. The CDR3 loop spans 15 amino acids.

The rearrangement joins TRBV11-3 to TRBJ1-1, with TRBD1 matching 7 bases. The V segment lost 4 bases and the J segment 3 bases; nucleotides outside the gene matches: 5. Germline-derived CDR1 and CDR2 are SGHNT and YENEEA. The CDR3 runs 14 residues. DNA for the CDR3: TGTGCCAGCAGCTCGTACAGGGGCGACACTGAAGCTTTCTTT. Translation gives CASSSYRGDTEAFF.

The chain has TRBV7-2 and TRBJ2-1; 7 nucleotides match TRBD2. The length of the CDR3 is 15 residues. V was clipped by 5 bases and J by 5 bases; unmatched bases: 9. Germline V lookup: CDR1 SGHTA, CDR2 FQGNSA. The CDR3 loop reads CASSVNGGGDNEQFF. CDR3 DNA: TGTGCCAGCAGCGTTAATGGGGGAGGGGACAATGAGCAGTTCTTC.

The V and J genes are TRBV7-8 and TRBJ1-1; D may be TRBD1 (5 bases). Deletions cut 0 bases from V and 4 bases from J, with 12 bases between. CDR1 and CDR2 (germline): SGHVS, FQNEAQ. This CDR3 is 15 amino acids long. CDR3 in amino acids: CASSLAVYGGTEAFF. The CDR3 DNA is TGTGCCAGCAGCTTAGCGGTCTACGGGGGCACTGAAGCTTTCTTT.

This clone was seen more than once but under ten times. The rearrangement links TRBV27 to TRBJ1-6; D gene ambiguous. The CDR3 runs to 13 residues. The germline V gene has CDR1 MNHEY and CDR2 SMNVEV (reference sequence). V dropped 5 bases and J dropped 8 bases, with 10 bases sitting between them. CDR3: CASSQQEDSPLHF. The CDR3 bases are TGTGCCAGCAGTCAGCAGGAGGATTCACCCCTCCACTTT.

This chain connects TRBV19 to TRBJ2-2; TRBD2 might be the D (5 bases). Trimming pared 4 bases from V and 5 bases from J, leaving 5 bases between. The germline V gene has CDR1 LNHDA and CDR2 SQIVND (reference sequence). This CDR3 comprises 12 residues. CDR3 coding DNA: TGTGCCAGTAGTAGGAGGACCGGGGAGCTGTTTTTT. Translating gives CASSRRTGELFF.